This TCR beta chain emerged from a study of cytomegalovirus exposure and HLA in healthy donors. This clone was observed once. Its antigen is as yet unknown. Findings and caveats of the study: The authors enumerated around 150 TCR beta chains as linked to cytomegalovirus.

Sequencing was performed with immunoSEQ multiplex PCR; in TCRdb, only in-frame clones are kept and a portion is missing. The repertoire holds some 320,000 clones, about 90% seen once, with roughly 1.2% in the top ten. V lost 3 bases to trimming and J lost 4 bases, with 13 bases between them. The CDR3 is 14 amino acids. Germline CDR1 reads MDHEN; CDR2 reads SYDVKM. This TCR was sampled from a woman aged 25-40 years in good health and CMV-seropositive. The chain employs TRBV28 and TRBJ2-7; no clear D. The sample was PBMCs. In nucleotides, the CDR3 is TGTGCCAGCAGTTTTGGGCAGGTGGGGTACGAGCAGTACTTC. This sequence encodes CASSFGQVGYEQYF.